What follows is one T cell receptor beta chain and its context. These data are taken from a study of blood T cell repertoires in COVID-19. Background on the study: Researchers got acute and convalescent COVID-19 samples from the United States, Italy and Spain. T cells, B-cell-depleted T cells, or PBMCs supplied cDNA or gDNA.

Authors' analysis steps: The authors estimated nucleated cell counts from reference gene primer amplification. Clones were read by immunoSEQ multiplex PCR, and TCRdb kept only the in-frame ones, dropping some. V, J and clone size are taken as reported in that table, and D and trimming were inferred from the DNA itself. The repertoire has 100,000 to 150,000 clones, 85% of them found once; the top ten carry under 7%. CDR1 and CDR2 from the germline V gene are SGDLS and YYNGEE. The CDR3 consists of 13 residues. V was cut by 0 bases and J by 5 bases, with 8 bases left in between. This sequence originates from a man at least 80 years old with active or convalescent COVID-19. The sequenced material came from peripheral blood. This chain connects TRBV9 to TRBJ1-2; D might be TRBD1 (6 bases). The CDR3 region is CASSVGTGYGYTF. For the CDR3, the DNA is TGTGCCAGCAGCGTAGGAACAGGGTATGGCTACACCTTC.